The 4 T cell receptor beta chains listed next were all sequenced from one sample in a study of T-cell memory formation after mild COVID-19. TCRdb passed the 5' RACE reads through MiXCR, listing each CDR3 protein once. Of about 110,000 distinct CDR3 sequences in the sample, 15% to 20% are singletons; the top ten hold approximately 5%. The sample taken for sequencing was PBMCs or a T cell subset sorted from them (not recorded which). These receptors came from a man younger than 35 who had mild COVID-19 (a few samples of this study predate the infection). Cell type and time point are not known.

V usage is TRBV4-2 and J usage is TRBJ1-4; D possibly corresponds to TRBD1 (5 bases). The CDR3 loop spans 16 amino acids. CDR1 and CDR2 from the germline V gene are LGHNA and YNFKEQ. V lost 4 bases and J lost 7, with 19 bases in between. CDR3 amino acids: CASSPPIAGGLEKLFF. The CDR3 DNA sequence: TGTGCCAGCAGCCCACCTATCGCCGGGGGACTTGAAAAACTGTTTTTT.

The chain couples TRBV5-6 to TRBJ1-6; D not certain. V shed 0 bases and J shed 8 bases, with 12 bases lying between them. CDR3 size: 15 residues. Germline V CDR1 and CDR2: SGHDT, YYEEEE. CDR3 sequence: CASSLGSGPDSPLHF. The DNA of the CDR3 is TGTGCCAGCAGCTTGGGGTCAGGCCCTGATTCACCCCTCCACTTT.

This chain connects TRBV6-1 to TRBJ2-3, with D uncertain. The V and J ends lost 10 bases and 7 bases respectively, with 18 bases between them. From germline, CDR1 is MNHNS and CDR2 SASEGT. CDR3 length equals 13 residues. The CDR3 sequence is CATTLGDGNTQYF. As DNA, the CDR3 is TGTGCCACCACTTTAGGTGATGGGAATACGCAGTATTTT.

This clonotype was seen a handful of times. Mismatch with germline at one junction end may stem from a read error. The genes are TRBV11-2 and TRBJ2-7, with TRBD2 matching 9 bases. This CDR3 contains 15 residues. The germline gives CDR1 SGHAT, CDR2 FQNNGV. Here the CDR3 DNA reads TGTGCCAGCAGCTTTCAACTAGGGGCTAGCGGGGAAGAGAGATTC. Translated: CASSFQLGASGEERF.